The rows below give T cell receptor beta chains drawn from one sample of a study of graft-versus-host responses after intestinal transplantation. This table comes from immunoSEQ multiplex PCR, and its TCRdb copy is limited to in-frame clones, with some not included. The sample lists roughly 99,000 clones, roughly 86% occurring once. The input for sequencing was PBMCs, taken 255 days after intestinal transplant. The source of these receptors is a human patient who received an intestinal transplant, so some T cells may come from the graft donor. Both conserved end residues are part of each CDR3. The order of the fields is D gene, V gene, clone size, J gene, CDR3 DNA, CDR3 protein. A D gene is named only where the DNA matches it firmly. Expanded clones are given a class, and other clones once, few, many or no size at all.

d_gene: .
v_gene: TRBV28
abundance: .
j_gene: TRBJ1-1
CDR3nt: TGTGCCAGCACCCTCGACGGCCTGGGTGCTTTCTTT
CDR3aa: CASTLDGLGAFF

d_gene: .
v_gene: TRBV4-2
abundance: .
j_gene: TRBJ1-2
CDR3nt: TGTGCCAGCAGCCAAGAAGAGGCGGGGAGGAACTATGGCTACACCTTC
CDR3aa: CASSQEEAGRNYGYTF

d_gene: .
v_gene: TRBV6-1
abundance: .
j_gene: TRBJ2-2
CDR3nt: TGTGCCAGCAGTGAAACCGACACCGGGGAGCTGTTTTTT
CDR3aa: CASSETDTGELFF

d_gene: .
v_gene: TRBV6-6
abundance: few
j_gene: TRBJ1-3
CDR3nt: TGTGCCAGCAGTTACTCTAGACTCTCTGGAAACACCATATATTTT
CDR3aa: CASSYSRLSGNTIYF

d_gene: .
v_gene: TRBV28
abundance: .
j_gene: TRBJ1-3
CDR3nt: TGTGCCAGCAGTTTAGGGGGCTCTGGAAACACCATATATTTT
CDR3aa: CASSLGGSGNTIYF

d_gene: .
v_gene: TRBV7-2
abundance: .
j_gene: TRBJ2-7
CDR3nt: TGTGCCAGCAGCTTAGTGGCTAGCGCAGCCTACGAGCAGTACTTC
CDR3aa: CASSLVASAAYEQYF

d_gene: .
v_gene: TRBV10-3
abundance: .
j_gene: TRBJ2-3
CDR3nt: TGTGCCATCAGTGAGTGGGTTGAGAACACAGATACGCAGTATTTT
CDR3aa: CAISEWVENTDTQYF

d_gene: .
v_gene: TRBV29-1
abundance: .
j_gene: TRBJ1-3
CDR3nt: TGCAGCGTTGGTACCTTTCAGGACACCATATATTTT
CDR3aa: CSVGTFQDTIYF

d_gene: .
v_gene: TRBV6-5
abundance: few
j_gene: TRBJ1-1
CDR3nt: TGTGCCAGCAGCAACATGGGGGGGGACTTTCCAGCTTTCTTT
CDR3aa: CASSNMGGDFPAFF

d_gene: .
v_gene: TRBV6-5
abundance: .
j_gene: TRBJ1-3
CDR3nt: TGTGCCAGCAGTTACTCAAGGGACGAAAAAGGAGACACCATATATTTT
CDR3aa: CASSYSRDEKGDTIYF

d_gene: .
v_gene: TRBV4-1
abundance: .
j_gene: TRBJ2-3
CDR3nt: TGCGCCAGCAGCCAAAGGGCTGTGGCGTCTCGCACAGATACGCAGTATTTT
CDR3aa: CASSQRAVASRTDTQYF

d_gene: .
v_gene: TRBV29-1
abundance: .
j_gene: TRBJ1-4
CDR3nt: TGCAGCGTTGAAGAGGCAACTAATGAAAAACTGTTTTTT
CDR3aa: CSVEEATNEKLFF

d_gene: .
v_gene: TRBV6-5
abundance: .
j_gene: TRBJ1-2
CDR3nt: TGTGCCAGCAAACCTAGGACAGAAGCTAACTATGGCTACACCTTC
CDR3aa: CASKPRTEANYGYTF

d_gene: .
v_gene: TRBV7-9
abundance: .
j_gene: TRBJ2-1
CDR3nt: TGTGCCAGCAGCTTAGCGCTGGGGAAGGGGCAGTTCTTC
CDR3aa: CASSLALGKGQFF

d_gene: .
v_gene: TRBV6-1
abundance: .
j_gene: TRBJ1-1
CDR3nt: TGTGCCAGCGACCCTCTCCTAACCGCTTTCTTT
CDR3aa: CASDPLLTAFF

d_gene: .
v_gene: TRBV7-2
abundance: few
j_gene: TRBJ2-7
CDR3nt: TGTGCCAGCAGCCACGATCAGGGCTCCGAGCAGTACTTC
CDR3aa: CASSHDQGSEQYF

d_gene: TRBD2
v_gene: TRBV7-8
abundance: .
j_gene: TRBJ2-1
CDR3nt: TGTGCCAGCAGCCTCGGACTAGCGGGAGGAGAGCAGTTCTTC
CDR3aa: CASSLGLAGGEQFF

d_gene: .
v_gene: TRBV5-6
abundance: .
j_gene: TRBJ2-2
CDR3nt: TGTGCCAGCACCCGTTCAGGTTCCACCGGGGAGCTGTTTTTT
CDR3aa: CASTRSGSTGELFF

d_gene: TRBD1
v_gene: TRBV15
abundance: .
j_gene: TRBJ1-4
CDR3nt: TGTGCCACCAGCACCTGGGACAGGAGTGAAAAACTGTTTTTT
CDR3aa: CATSTWDRSEKLFF

d_gene: TRBD1
v_gene: TRBV9
abundance: .
j_gene: TRBJ2-1
CDR3nt: TGTGCCAGCAGCGTAAAGGGACAGGGCCCGGAAAGGGGGCAGTTCTTC
CDR3aa: CASSVKGQGPERGQFF

d_gene: TRBD1
v_gene: TRBV13
abundance: .
j_gene: TRBJ1-2
CDR3nt: TGTGCCAGCAGCTACGACAGGGGGCGCCGCGATGGCTACACCTTC
CDR3aa: CASSYDRGRRDGYTF

d_gene: .
v_gene: TRBV28
abundance: .
j_gene: TRBJ2-3
CDR3nt: TGTGCCAGCAGCCCGGGACTCCGCGTCAACACAGATACGCAGTATTTT
CDR3aa: CASSPGLRVNTDTQYF

d_gene: TRBD2
v_gene: TRBV27
abundance: .
j_gene: TRBJ2-2
CDR3nt: TGTGCCAGCAGTTTCGCGGGAGGGCAGGTGGCCGGGGAGCTGTTTTTT
CDR3aa: CASSFAGGQVAGELFF

d_gene: .
v_gene: TRBV27
abundance: once
j_gene: TRBJ1-5
CDR3nt: TGTGCCAGCAGTTCGGATACGGGAGTTAATCAGCCCCAGCATTTT
CDR3aa: CASSSDTGVNQPQHF

d_gene: TRBD1
v_gene: TRBV7-2
abundance: .
j_gene: TRBJ1-2
CDR3nt: TGTGCCAGCAGTTTTCGCCGGGACAGGGTTCCCGGGAACTTC
CDR3aa: CASSFRRDRVPGNF

d_gene: .
v_gene: TRBV7-9
abundance: .
j_gene: TRBJ1-3
CDR3nt: TGTGCCAGCAGCTTAGAGGGGGGAACCCACAACACCATATATTTT
CDR3aa: CASSLEGGTHNTIYF

d_gene: .
v_gene: TRBV6-1
abundance: .
j_gene: TRBJ1-5
CDR3nt: TGTGCCAGCAGTGTACCCTTTGGGCAGCCCCAGCATTTT
CDR3aa: CASSVPFGQPQHF

d_gene: .
v_gene: TRBV14
abundance: .
j_gene: TRBJ1-5
CDR3nt: TGTGCCAGCAGCCAATGGGATAATCAGCCCCAGCATTTT
CDR3aa: CASSQWDNQPQHF

d_gene: .
v_gene: TRBV7-8
abundance: .
j_gene: TRBJ1-1
CDR3nt: TGTGCCAGCAGCTTGGGTGCACAGGGTTGGGTTGGGTATATGAACACTGAAGCTTTCTTT
CDR3aa: CASSLGAQGWVGYMNTEAFF

d_gene: .
v_gene: TRBV7-9
abundance: .
j_gene: TRBJ1-1
CDR3nt: TGTGCCAGCAGCAACTCCCAGATTGAAGCTTTCTTT
CDR3aa: CASSNSQIEAFF

d_gene: .
v_gene: TRBV7-8
abundance: .
j_gene: TRBJ2-7
CDR3nt: TGTGCCAGCAACACACAAGGGTTGGGCTACGAGCAGTACTTC
CDR3aa: CASNTQGLGYEQYF

d_gene: TRBD1
v_gene: TRBV5-1
abundance: once
j_gene: TRBJ1-2
CDR3nt: TGCGCCAGCTCTCGGGACAGGGGGCTATATGGCTACACCTTC
CDR3aa: CASSRDRGLYGYTF

d_gene: .
v_gene: TRBV15
abundance: .
j_gene: TRBJ2-3
CDR3nt: TGTGCCACCAGGGACCCGAGGGGGGCAGATACGCAGTATTTT
CDR3aa: CATRDPRGADTQYF

d_gene: TRBD2
v_gene: TRBV7-2
abundance: .
j_gene: TRBJ2-2
CDR3nt: TGTGCCAGCCGACTAGCGGCGAACACCGGGGAGCTGTTTTTT
CDR3aa: CASRLAANTGELFF

d_gene: .
v_gene: TRBV6-5
abundance: .
j_gene: TRBJ2-4
CDR3nt: TGTGCCAGCAGTTTTGTAAACGGGAAGGCCAAAAACATTCAGTACTTC
CDR3aa: CASSFVNGKAKNIQYF

d_gene: .
v_gene: TRBV7-2
abundance: few
j_gene: TRBJ2-7
CDR3nt: TGTGCCAGCAGCTTTAGGCCAGGGGAGGCCTACGAGCAGTACTTC
CDR3aa: CASSFRPGEAYEQYF

d_gene: .
v_gene: TRBV10-1
abundance: .
j_gene: TRBJ2-1
CDR3nt: TGCGCCAGCAGTGACTCATCCTGGGGGGGCGATGAGCAGTTCTTC
CDR3aa: CASSDSSWGGDEQFF